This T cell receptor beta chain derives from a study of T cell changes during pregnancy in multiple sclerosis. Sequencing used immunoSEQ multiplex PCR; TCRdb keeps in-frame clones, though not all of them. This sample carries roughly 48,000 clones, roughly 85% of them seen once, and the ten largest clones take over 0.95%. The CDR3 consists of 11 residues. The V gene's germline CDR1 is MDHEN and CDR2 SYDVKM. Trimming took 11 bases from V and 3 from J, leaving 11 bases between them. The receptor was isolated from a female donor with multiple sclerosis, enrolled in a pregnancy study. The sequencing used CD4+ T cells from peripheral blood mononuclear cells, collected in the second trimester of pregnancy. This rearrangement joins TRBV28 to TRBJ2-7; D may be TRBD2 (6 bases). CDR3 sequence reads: CAHSGFYEQYF. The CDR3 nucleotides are TGTGCCCATAGCGGCTTCTACGAGCAGTACTTC. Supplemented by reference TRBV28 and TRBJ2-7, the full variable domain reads DVKVTQSSRYLVKRTGEKVFLECVQDMDHENMFWYRQDPGLGLRLIYFSYDVKMKEKGDIPEGYSVSREKKERFSLILESASTNQTSMYLCAHSGFYEQYFGPGTRLTVT.